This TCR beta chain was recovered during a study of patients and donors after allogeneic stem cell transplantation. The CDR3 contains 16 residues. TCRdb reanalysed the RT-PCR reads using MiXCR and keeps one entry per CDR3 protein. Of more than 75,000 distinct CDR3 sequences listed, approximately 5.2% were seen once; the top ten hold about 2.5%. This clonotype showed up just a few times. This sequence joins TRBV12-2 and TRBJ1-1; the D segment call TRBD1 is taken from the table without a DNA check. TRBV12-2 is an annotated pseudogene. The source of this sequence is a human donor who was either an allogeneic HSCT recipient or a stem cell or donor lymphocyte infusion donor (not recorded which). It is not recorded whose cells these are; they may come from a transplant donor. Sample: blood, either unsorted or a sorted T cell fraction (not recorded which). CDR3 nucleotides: TGTGCAAGTCGCTTCCCGGGACAGGGGGCGGCCACTGAAGCTTTCTTT. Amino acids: CASRFPGQGAATEAFF.